A single sample gave rise to the 27 T cell receptor beta chains below, sequenced in a study of OX40 agonist ivuxolimab in advanced cancers. The method was immunoSEQ multiplex PCR; TCRdb's version includes in-frame clones alone and lacks a portion of them. Of more than 9,000 clones in the sample, roughly 80% were seen once. The specimen comprised CD4+ or CD8+ T cells sorted from blood, sampled in a trial of the OX40 agonist ivuxolimab. These receptors were obtained from an adult with an advanced solid tumor such as melanoma, head and neck, liver or kidney cancer.

The chain recombines TRBV4-1 with TRBJ1-1; D is undetermined. The CDR3 runs 16 residues. Between the trimmed V and J ends, which lost 3 bases and 0 bases, there was a span of 14 bases. The germline V gene has CDR1 MGHRA and CDR2 YSYEKL. In nucleotides, the CDR3 is TGCGCCAGCAGCCATCTTGGGAACAAGCTGAACACTGAAGCTTTCTTT. It specifies CASSHLGNKLNTEAFF.

This chain connects TRBV7-8 to TRBJ1-3; D call uncertain. CDR1 is SGHVS and CDR2 is FQNEAQ in the germline V gene. The CDR3 contains 15 residues. V lost 1 base, J lost 6 bases, and 13 bases lay in between. The CDR3 region is CASSLVPGPLNTIYF. As DNA, the CDR3 is TGTGCCAGCAGCTTAGTACCCGGACCCTTAAACACCATATATTTT.

The V call is TRBV2, the J call TRBJ2-3; TRBD2 aligns across 9 bases. Losses at the gene ends were 1 base for V and 5 bases for J; bases not matched to a gene: 10. Germline V gene data show CDR1 as SNHLY and CDR2 as FYNNEI. The CDR3 length is 17 residues. The CDR3 sequence: CASSEEPSGGLKDTQYF. The CDR3 DNA sequence: TGTGCCAGCAGTGAAGAGCCGAGCGGGGGGCTCAAAGATACGCAGTATTTT. Based on the CDR3 plus reference TRBV2 and TRBJ2-3, the full variable domain is EPEVTQTPSHQVTQMGQEVILRCVPISNHLYFYWYRQILGQKVEFLVSFYNNEISEKSEIFDDQFSVERPDGSNFTLKIRSTKLEDSAMYFCASSEEPSGGLKDTQYFGPGTRLTVL.

The rearrangement uses TRBV7-9 and TRBJ2-5, with D unresolved. The germline V and J ends were trimmed by 0 bases and 4 bases, with 9 bases remaining between them. Germline CDR1 and CDR2: SEHNR and FQNEAQ (reference sequence). The CDR3 is 14 residues long. The DNA of the CDR3 is TGTGCCAGCAGCTTAGCCAGCCACCGAGAGACCCAGTACTTC. Protein: CASSLASHRETQYF.

This clone was observed a few times. V gene TRBV4-2 combines with J gene TRBJ2-7; D remains ambiguous. The germline V gene has CDR1 LGHNA and CDR2 YNFKEQ. The V and J ends lost 4 bases and 0 bases respectively, with 10 bases between them. CDR3 size: 14 residues. The CDR3 spells CASSPTTSSYEQYF. The CDR3 nucleotides read TGTGCCAGCAGCCCCACAACTTCCTCCTACGAGCAGTACTTC.

The rearrangement joins TRBV5-6 to TRBJ1-1; perhaps TRBD1 as D (5 bases). The CDR3 has 12 residues. Germline V CDR1 and CDR2: SGHDT, YYEEEE. Trimming took off 3 bases at V and 11 bases at J, with 14 bases between the two ends. The CDR3 spells CASSYWTRGAFF. DNA of the CDR3: TGTGCCAGCAGCTATTGGACCCGGGGGGCTTTCTTT.

There are a few counts of this clone. This chain uses TRBV5-1 with TRBJ2-3; D call uncertain. The CDR3 is made up of 13 amino acids. CDR1 and CDR2 from the germline V gene are SGHRS and YFSETQ. Trimming removed 1 base at V and 6 bases at J, with 9 bases between. CDR3 sequence (DNA): TGCGCCAGCAGCTTGTTGGTGGTCGATACGCAGTATTTT. Translating gives CASSLLVVDTQYF.

This chain joins TRBV4-1 and TRBJ1-1; TRBD1 agrees at 9 bases. V gave up 1 base and J gave up 0 bases; unmatched junction bases: 6. The CDR3 spans 17 residues. CDR1 MGHRA and CDR2 YSYEKL come from the germline V gene. The DNA for the CDR3 is TGCGCCAGCAGCCAAGTGGAGTGGGACAGGGTGAACACTGAAGCTTTCTTT. Encoded protein: CASSQVEWDRVNTEAFF.

V is TRBV25-1 and J is TRBJ1-2; tentatively, D is TRBD1 (6 bases). Trimming took 0 bases from V and 5 from J, leaving 10 bases between them. The CDR3 runs to 14 residues. CDR1 is MGHDK, CDR2 SYGVNS, per germline. Written as DNA, the CDR3 is TGTGCCAGCAGTGAATATGGGCAGGGGTATGGCTACACCTTC. It yields the protein CASSEYGQGYGYTF.

The gene calls are TRBV6-1 and TRBJ2-7, with 7 bases lining up with TRBD2. V lost 5 bases to trimming and J lost 3 bases; unmatched junction nucleotides: 1. There are 12 residues in the CDR3. From germline, CDR1 is MNHNS and CDR2 SASEGT. CDR3 region: CASSREDYEQYF. The CDR3 nucleotides are TGTGCCAGCAGTCGGGAGGACTACGAGCAGTACTTC.

This clone was counted a single time. Written as DNA, the CDR3 is TGTGCCAGCTCGCCAAGCTGGGGGCCGGACGGGGAGCTGTTTTTT. Translating it yields CASSPSWGPDGELFF. J is TRBJ2-2 and V is TRBV18; maybe TRBD1 (6 bases). The length of the CDR3 is 15 residues. From germline, CDR1 is KGHSH and CDR2 LQKENI. Trimming pared 6 bases from V and 7 bases from J, leaving 18 bases between.

The chain carries TRBV4-1 and TRBJ1-2; D remains ambiguous. The V and J ends lost 1 base and 0 bases respectively, with 9 bases between them. From germline, CDR1 is MGHRA and CDR2 YSYEKL. This CDR3 region has 15 residues. The CDR3 region is CASSQAHDPNYGYTF. The CDR3 bases are TGCGCCAGCAGCCAAGCTCACGACCCTAACTATGGCTACACCTTC.

The J gene is TRBJ2-7, the V gene TRBV30; 7 bases align to TRBD1. Trimming cost V 4 bases and J 2 bases; bases outside gene matches: 8. This CDR3 has 14 amino acids. Germline lookup yields CDR1 GTSNPN and CDR2 SVGIG (reference sequence). The CDR3 DNA is TGTGCCTGGAACCCCGGGACAGCTACCTACGAGCAGTACTTC. The encoded protein is CAWNPGTATYEQYF. Looking up the rest from reference TRBV30 and TRBJ2-7 gives the full variable domain: SQTIHQWPATLVQPVGSPLSLECTVEGTSNPNLYWYRQAAGRGLQLLFYSVGIGQISSEVPQNLSASRPQDRQFILSSKKLLLSDSGFYLCAWNPGTATYEQYFGPGTRLTVT.

J is TRBJ2-7 and V is TRBV6-5; D gene uncertain. The CDR3 is 14 amino acids. Per the germline V gene, CDR1 is MNHEY and CDR2 is SVGAGI. The ends were cut back, 0 bases at V and 2 bases at J, with 8 bases in the middle. As DNA, the CDR3 is TGTGCCAGCAGTTACTCCCCGGACCCCTACGAGCAGTACTTC. It specifies CASSYSPDPYEQYF.

This clone occurred a few times. This sequence joins TRBV6-6 and TRBJ1-2, with 9 bases lining up with TRBD1. Germline CDR1 and CDR2: MNHNY and SVGAGI (reference sequence). Trimming cost V 7 bases and J 1 base; bases outside gene matches: 4. The CDR3 consists of 14 residues. The CDR3, as DNA: TGTGCCAGCAACCGACAGGGGGGTAACTATGGCTACACCTTC. The encoded protein is CASNRQGGNYGYTF.

This chain uses TRBV7-3 with TRBJ2-1; TRBD2 agrees at 10 bases. Germline loops: CDR1 SGHTA, CDR2 FQGTGA. The ends lost 0 bases at V and 6 bases at J; junction bases unmatched: 5. This CDR3 has 16 amino acids. The DNA for the CDR3 is TGTGCCAGCAGCTTAACGCCTAGCGGGAGCACCAATGAGCAGTTCTTC. Its protein is CASSLTPSGSTNEQFF.

The chain uses TRBV4-1 and TRBJ1-4; 8 nucleotides agree with TRBD1. Germline V CDR1 and CDR2: MGHRA, YSYEKL. V trimming: 5 bases; J trimming: 6 bases; junction bases outside the gene matches: 5. The CDR3 extends over 14 amino acids. This CDR3 reads CASSSRGPDEKLFF. Here the CDR3 DNA reads TGCGCCAGCAGCTCCAGGGGGCCGGATGAAAAACTGTTTTTT.

This sequence joins TRBV11-1 and TRBJ2-7; 15 nucleotides line up with TRBD2. This CDR3 is built from 15 residues. J lost 7 bases, V lost 4 bases, and 5 bases had no gene match. Germline V gene sequence: CDR1 SGHAT, CDR2 FQDESV (reference sequence). CDR3 loop: CASSWTSGGAQEQYF. The CDR3 DNA is TGTGCCAGCAGCTGGACTAGCGGGGGGGCTCAAGAGCAGTACTTC.

V usage is TRBV27 and J usage is TRBJ2-5; D gene unclear. CDR1 MNHEY and CDR2 SMNVEV come from the germline V gene (reference sequence). V lost 3 bases and J 8 bases, leaving 7 bases between the germline ends. There are 11 residues in the CDR3. The CDR3 is CASSFLGTQYF. The CDR3 DNA is TGTGCCAGCAGTTTCCTAGGTACCCAGTACTTC.

The gene calls are TRBV5-5 and TRBJ2-7, with a tentative D call TRBD2 (5 bases). The germline CDR1 and CDR2 sequences are SGHKS and YYEKEE (reference sequence). Trimming pared 4 bases from V and 0 bases from J, leaving 11 bases between. The CDR3 covers 14 residues. This CDR3 is CASSLEGNSYEQYF. For the CDR3, the DNA is TGTGCCAGCAGCCTTGAGGGTAACTCCTACGAGCAGTACTTC.

J is TRBJ2-2 and V is TRBV7-2, with 8 bases that match TRBD2. J lost 4 bases, V lost 3 bases, and 4 bases had no gene match. CDR3 length equals 15 residues. Per the germline V gene, CDR1 is SGHTA and CDR2 is FQGNSA. For the CDR3, the DNA is TGTGCCAGCAGCTTTGTTGCGGGAGGCACCGGGGAGCTGTTTTTT. Protein: CASSFVAGGTGELFF.

The CDR3 spells CAAWGGAPDTEAFF. The CDR3 DNA is TGTGCCGCCTGGGGGGGGGCGCCGGACACTGAAGCTTTCTTT. The V gene is TRBV27, the J gene TRBJ1-1; TRBD1 is a possible D gene (6 bases). The CDR3 spans 14 residues. Germline values: CDR1 MNHEY, CDR2 SMNVEV (reference sequence). Trimming cost V 11 bases and J 3 bases, with 19 bases left between them.

V and J are TRBV6-6 and TRBJ1-1; a possible D gene is TRBD1 (5 bases). Germline assignment: CDR1 MNHNY and CDR2 SVGAGI (reference sequence). The V end lost 5 bases, the J end lost 7 bases, and 14 bases lay between the germline ends. This CDR3 has 13 residues. The CDR3 protein is CASSLFQGFEAFF. DNA of the CDR3: TGTGCCAGCAGTCTGTTTCAGGGATTTGAAGCTTTCTTT.

CDR3 in DNA: TGTGCCAGCAGTGAGTGGAGCGGGGGGTTAACAGATACGCAGTATTTT. Translating it yields CASSEWSGGLTDTQYF. The J gene is TRBJ2-3, the V gene TRBV2; TRBD2 matches at 9 bases. Germline CDR1 is SNHLY and CDR2 is FYNNEI. V shed 3 bases and J 3 bases; nucleotides not matched to a gene: 7. This CDR3 region has 16 residues.

V gene TRBV19 combines with J gene TRBJ2-1; D unclear. The CDR3 extends over 13 amino acids. CDR1 LNHDA and CDR2 SQIVND come from the germline V gene (reference sequence). Trimming took 3 bases from V and 3 from J, leaving 6 bases between them. The CDR3 reads CASSISVYNEQFF. The DNA of the CDR3 is TGTGCCAGTAGTATCAGCGTCTACAATGAGCAGTTCTTC.

The chain links TRBV9 to TRBJ2-5; no reliable D call. The J call could be wrong; TRBJ2-7 is a better fit for the DNA end. CDR3 length: 14 residues. The germline V gene has CDR1 SGDLS and CDR2 YYNGEE. Here the CDR3 reads CASSVDSFSYEQYF. The CDR3 DNA reads as TGTGCCAGCAGCGTAGACAGCTTCTCCTACGAGCAGTACTTC.

V and J are TRBV5-8 and TRBJ2-7, with TRBD1 matching over 8 bases. There are 13 residues in the CDR3. CDR1 and CDR2 (germline): SGHTS, YDEGEE. V lost 3 bases and J lost 4; bases outside the gene matches: 3. Here the CDR3 DNA reads TGTGCCAGCAGCTCGACAGGGGCTTACGAGCAGTACTTC. It translates to CASSSTGAYEQYF.